This entry lists 14 T cell receptor beta chains sequenced from one sample in a study of T cell changes during pregnancy in multiple sclerosis. This table comes from immunoSEQ multiplex PCR, and its TCRdb copy is limited to in-frame clones, with some not included. Among around 75,000 clones listed, roughly 90% were seen once. Here the sequenced sample was CD4+ T cells from peripheral blood mononuclear cells, taken in the third trimester of pregnancy. All receptors derive from a female donor in good health, enrolled as a control in a pregnancy study.

The chain links TRBV6-1 to TRBJ2-2; 7 bases are a match to TRBD2. The CDR3 length is 16 residues. V shed 6 bases, J shed 4 bases, and the junction held 11 bases outside the gene matches. Germline values: CDR1 MNHNS, CDR2 SASEGT. The CDR3 is CASSEFGGDATGELFF. The DNA of the CDR3 is TGTGCCAGCAGCGAATTTGGGGGGGACGCCACCGGGGAGCTGTTTTTT.

The chain links TRBV9 to TRBJ2-3; TRBD2 aligns across 8 bases. V shed 1 base and J 1 base; nucleotides not matched to a gene: 2. The CDR3 loop spans 15 amino acids. Germline V CDR1 and CDR2: SGDLS, YYNGEE. This CDR3 is CASSVRRGGTDTQYF. In DNA, the CDR3 is TGTGCCAGCAGCGTACGGCGGGGGGGCACAGATACGCAGTATTTT.

The sample holds one count of this clone. This rearrangement joins TRBV5-1 to TRBJ2-1; 9 bases align to TRBD2. Trimming at V came to 3 bases and at J to 9 bases, leaving 7 bases not matched to a gene. Germline-derived CDR1 and CDR2 are SGHRS and YFSETQ. This CDR3 is 14 amino acids long. The CDR3 DNA reads TGCGCCAGCAGCTCTAGGGATAGCGGGGGTGAGCAGTTCTTC. This gives the protein CASSSRDSGGEQFF.

The genes are TRBV7-9 and TRBJ1-2; 10 bases line up with TRBD1. Losses at the gene ends were 4 bases for V and 5 bases for J; bases not matched to a gene: 4. This CDR3 comprises 14 residues. CDR1 is SEHNR and CDR2 is FQNEAQ in the germline V gene (reference sequence). CDR3 nucleotides: TGTGCCAGCAGCTGGGACAGGGGTGGTTATGGCTACACCTTC. Its translation: CASSWDRGGYGYTF.

There are a few counts of this clone. V gene TRBV21-1 combines with J gene TRBJ1-1; the D call in the table, TRBD1, was not verified against the DNA. TRBV21-1 is labeled a pseudogene. The CDR3 spans 13 residues. CDR3 sequence reads: CASTHRENTEAFF. The DNA for the CDR3 is TGTGCCAGCACCCACAGGGAGAACACTGAAGCTTTCTTT.

The CDR3 bases are TGTGCCTGGAGTGTACAGGGTTGGGGCAGGAGTGGCTACACCTTC. It yields the protein CAWSVQGWGRSGYTF. The V call is TRBV30, the J call TRBJ1-2; D might be TRBD1 (6 bases). Trimming took off 0 bases at V and 7 bases at J, with 18 bases between the two ends. The CDR3 loop spans 15 amino acids. From germline, CDR1 is GTSNPN and CDR2 SVGIG (reference sequence).

As to this clone: This specimen includes other DNA sequences encoding the same CDR3. CDR3: CASSPGLNTEAFF. The CDR3 DNA sequence: TGTGCCAGCAGCCCAGGTTTGAACACTGAAGCTTTCTTT. The rearrangement joins TRBV7-2 to TRBJ1-1; D not certain. Germline values: CDR1 SGHTA, CDR2 FQGNSA. This CDR3 region has 13 residues. V lost 5 bases and J 0 bases, leaving 7 bases between the germline ends.

This clone has only one observation. The chain carries TRBV25-1 and TRBJ1-3, with a tentative D call TRBD1 (5 bases). The CDR3 loop spans 15 amino acids. Trimming removed 1 base from V and 0 bases from J, with 7 bases in between. The germline CDR1 and CDR2 sequences are MGHDK and SYGVNS. The CDR3 loop reads CASSELGGSGNTIYF. In nucleotides, the CDR3 is TGTGCCAGCAGTGAATTGGGGGGCTCTGGAAACACCATATATTTT.

The chain is built from TRBV29-1 and TRBJ2-5; D is ambiguous. The V gene lost 1 base and the J gene lost 7 bases, with 13 bases spanning the gap. From germline, CDR1 is SQVTM and CDR2 ANQGSEA. The CDR3 length is 13 residues. The CDR3: CSVEASEVATQYF. In DNA form, the CDR3 reads TGCAGCGTTGAAGCTTCCGAGGTTGCGACCCAGTACTTC.

The genes are TRBV18 and TRBJ1-5; D may be TRBD1 (6 bases). Germline CDR1 and CDR2: KGHSH and LQKENI. The CDR3 runs 16 residues. V dropped 6 bases and J dropped 5 bases, with 20 bases sitting between them. CDR3 nucleotide sequence: TGTGCCAGCTCCCAAACCTTAGGGACATTGGATCAGCCCCAGCATTTT. This codes for CASSQTLGTLDQPQHF.

This chain links TRBV7-9 with TRBJ2-5; 8 nucleotides align to TRBD2. The CDR3 totals 14 residues. Germline V gene lookup returns CDR1 SEHNR and CDR2 FQNEAQ (reference sequence). With V trimmed by 3 bases and J by 5 bases, 5 bases remained unmatched. DNA for the CDR3: TGTGCCAGCAGCTTTGGACTAGCTGGGGAGACCCAGTACTTC. Translated: CASSFGLAGETQYF.

The chain couples TRBV19 to TRBJ1-1; the D gene is possibly TRBD1 (6 bases). Germline V gene sequence: CDR1 LNHDA, CDR2 SQIVND (reference sequence). The CDR3 spans 14 residues. Trimming pared 6 bases from V and 5 bases from J, leaving 16 bases between. The chain's CDR3 is CASSNIGGFTEAFF. The DNA of the CDR3 is TGTGCCAGTAGCAATATAGGGGGATTTACTGAAGCTTTCTTT.

This chain joins TRBV6-5 and TRBJ1-1, with 11 bases matching TRBD1. The germline V gene has CDR1 MNHEY and CDR2 SVGAGI. The CDR3 has 15 amino acids. The V segment lost 6 bases and the J segment 4 bases; nucleotides outside the gene matches: 7. The CDR3 region is CASRWDRGIGTEAFF. CDR3 in DNA: TGTGCCAGCAGGTGGGACAGGGGGATCGGCACTGAAGCTTTCTTT.

J is TRBJ2-4 and V is TRBV5-1, with D perhaps TRBD1 (5 bases). Trimming stripped 1 base from V and 3 bases from J, with 14 bases between. The CDR3 has 16 amino acids. The germline V gene has CDR1 SGHRS and CDR2 YFSETQ. The CDR3 protein is CASSLISGYDKNIQYF. CDR3 sequence (DNA): TGCGCCAGCAGCTTGATTTCAGGGTACGACAAAAACATTCAGTACTTC.